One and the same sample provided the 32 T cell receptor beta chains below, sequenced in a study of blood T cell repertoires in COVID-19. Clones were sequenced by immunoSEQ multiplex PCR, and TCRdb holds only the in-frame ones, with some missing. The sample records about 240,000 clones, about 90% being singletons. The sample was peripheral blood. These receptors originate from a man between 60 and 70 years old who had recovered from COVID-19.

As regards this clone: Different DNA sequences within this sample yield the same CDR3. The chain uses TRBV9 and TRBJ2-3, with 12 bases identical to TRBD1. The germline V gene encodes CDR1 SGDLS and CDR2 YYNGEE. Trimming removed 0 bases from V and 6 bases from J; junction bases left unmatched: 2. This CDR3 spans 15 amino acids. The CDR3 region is CASSVGGQGADTQYF. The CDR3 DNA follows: TGTGCCAGCAGCGTAGGGGGACAGGGGGCCGATACGCAGTATTTT.

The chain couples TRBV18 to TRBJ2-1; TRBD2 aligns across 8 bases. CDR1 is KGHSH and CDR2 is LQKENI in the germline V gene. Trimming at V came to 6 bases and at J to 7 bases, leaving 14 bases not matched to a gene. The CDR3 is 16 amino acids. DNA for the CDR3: TGTGCCAGCTCCAGGAACCTCCCGGGACTAGAGAATGAGCAGTTCTTC. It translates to CASSRNLPGLENEQFF.

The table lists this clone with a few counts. CDR3 coding DNA: TGTGCCAGCAGCTTAGAATGGGGGGGCCTGAATGAGCAGTTCTTC. Its translation is CASSLEWGGLNEQFF. The chain combines TRBV7-9 with TRBJ2-1; maybe TRBD2 (7 bases). V was trimmed by 1 base and J by 7 bases, leaving 14 bases between them. The germline V gene has CDR1 SEHNR and CDR2 FQNEAQ (reference sequence). The CDR3 is made up of 15 amino acids.

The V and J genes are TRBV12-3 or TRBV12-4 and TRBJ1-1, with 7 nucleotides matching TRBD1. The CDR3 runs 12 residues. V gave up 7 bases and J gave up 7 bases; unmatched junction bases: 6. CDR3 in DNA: TGTGCCAGCACCTTGGGACAGCTTGAAGCTTTCTTT. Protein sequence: CASTLGQLEAFF.

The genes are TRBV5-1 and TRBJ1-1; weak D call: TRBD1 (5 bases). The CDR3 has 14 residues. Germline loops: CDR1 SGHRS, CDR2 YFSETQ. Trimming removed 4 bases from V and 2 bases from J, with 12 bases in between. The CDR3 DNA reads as TGCGCCAGCAGCGAAGGACACTTTAACACTGAAGCTTTCTTT. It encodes CASSEGHFNTEAFF.

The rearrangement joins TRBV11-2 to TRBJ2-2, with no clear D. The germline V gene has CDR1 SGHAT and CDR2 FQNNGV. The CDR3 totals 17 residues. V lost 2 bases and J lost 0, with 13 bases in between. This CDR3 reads CASSLMVSTSNTGELFF. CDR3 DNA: TGTGCCAGCAGCTTAATGGTGTCTACCTCGAACACCGGGGAGCTGTTTTTT.

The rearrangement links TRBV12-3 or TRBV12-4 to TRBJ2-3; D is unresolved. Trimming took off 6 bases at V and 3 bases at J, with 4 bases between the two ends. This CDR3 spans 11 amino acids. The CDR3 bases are TGTGCCAGCAGCCAGACAGATACGCAGTATTTT. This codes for CASSQTDTQYF.

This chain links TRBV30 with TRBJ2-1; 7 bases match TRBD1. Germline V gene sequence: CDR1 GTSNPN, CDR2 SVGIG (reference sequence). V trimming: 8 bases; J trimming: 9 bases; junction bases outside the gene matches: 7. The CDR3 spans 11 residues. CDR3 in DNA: TGTGCCGCGGACAGGTTCCGTGAGCAGTTCTTC. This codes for CAADRFREQFF.

CDR3 loop: CASRGTGDFETQYF. The CDR3 DNA sequence: TGTGCCAGCAGGGGGACAGGGGATTTTGAGACCCAGTACTTC. The chain combines TRBV6-6 with TRBJ2-5; 10 nucleotides align to TRBD1. V lost 6 bases to trimming and J lost 5 bases; unmatched junction nucleotides: 6. Germline V gene data show CDR1 as MNHNY and CDR2 as SVGAGI (reference sequence). This CDR3 contains 14 residues.

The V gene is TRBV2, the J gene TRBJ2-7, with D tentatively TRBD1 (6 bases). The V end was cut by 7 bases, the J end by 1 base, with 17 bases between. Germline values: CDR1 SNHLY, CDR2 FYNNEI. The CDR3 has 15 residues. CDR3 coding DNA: TGTGCCAGCAACCAGGGGCATTCGGGGTCCTACGAGCAGTACGTC. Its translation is CASNQGHSGSYEQYV.

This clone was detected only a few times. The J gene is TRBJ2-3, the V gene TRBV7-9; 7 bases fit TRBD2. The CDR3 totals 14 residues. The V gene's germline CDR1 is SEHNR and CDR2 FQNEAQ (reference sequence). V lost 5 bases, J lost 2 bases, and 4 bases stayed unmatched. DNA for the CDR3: TGTGCCAGCAGCAGGAGCGGGAACACAGATACGCAGTATTTT. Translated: CASSRSGNTDTQYF.

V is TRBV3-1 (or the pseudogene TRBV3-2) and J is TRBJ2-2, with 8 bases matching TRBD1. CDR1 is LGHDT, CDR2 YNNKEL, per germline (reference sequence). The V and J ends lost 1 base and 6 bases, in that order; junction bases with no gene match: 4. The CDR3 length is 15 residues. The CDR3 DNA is TGTGCCAGCAGCCAAGGTGACAGGGGTGCCGGGGAGCTGTTTTTT. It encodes CASSQGDRGAGELFF.

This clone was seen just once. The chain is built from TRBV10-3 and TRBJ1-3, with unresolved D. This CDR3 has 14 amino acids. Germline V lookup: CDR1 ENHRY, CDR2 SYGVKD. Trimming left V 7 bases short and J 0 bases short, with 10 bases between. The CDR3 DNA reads TGTGCCATCAACACGGGAGGCTCTGGAAACACCATATATTTT. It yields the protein CAINTGGSGNTIYF.

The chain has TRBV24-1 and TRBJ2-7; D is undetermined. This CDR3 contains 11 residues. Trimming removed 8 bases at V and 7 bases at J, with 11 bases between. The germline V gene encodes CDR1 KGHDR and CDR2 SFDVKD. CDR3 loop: CATILVGEQYV. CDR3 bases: TGTGCCACCATTCTAGTCGGGGAGCAGTACGTC.

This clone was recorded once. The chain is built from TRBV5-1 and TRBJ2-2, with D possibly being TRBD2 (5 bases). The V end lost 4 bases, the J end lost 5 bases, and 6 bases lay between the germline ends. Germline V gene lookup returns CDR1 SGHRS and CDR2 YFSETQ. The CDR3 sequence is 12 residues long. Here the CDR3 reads CASSIATGELFF. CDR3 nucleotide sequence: TGCGCCAGCAGCATAGCGACCGGGGAGCTGTTTTTT.

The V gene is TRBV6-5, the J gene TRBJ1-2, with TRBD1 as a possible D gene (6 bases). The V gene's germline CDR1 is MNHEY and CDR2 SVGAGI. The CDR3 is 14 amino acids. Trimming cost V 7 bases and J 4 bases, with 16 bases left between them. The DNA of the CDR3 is TGTGCCAGCACCGAAAGGGGGACACCCTATGGCTACACCTTC. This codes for CASTERGTPYGYTF.

The CDR3 sequence is CASSLIRDMGTQYF. The DNA for the CDR3 is TGTGCCAGCAGCCTAATCCGGGACATGGGGACCCAGTACTTC. The J gene is TRBJ2-5, the V gene TRBV7-9, with D perhaps TRBD1 (6 bases). Germline V gives CDR1 SEHNR, CDR2 FQNEAQ (reference sequence). CDR3 length: 14 residues. With 5 bases removed from V and 7 bases from J, the gap between germline ends came to 17 bases.

The chain's CDR3 is CASSPQLAGDEQFF. In DNA, the CDR3 is TGTGCCAGCTCACCACAACTAGCGGGGGATGAGCAGTTCTTC. The chain combines TRBV18 with TRBJ2-1, with 11 bases lining up with TRBD2. This CDR3 contains 14 residues. Looked up from germline, CDR1 is KGHSH and CDR2 is LQKENI. The V and J ends lost 1 base and 8 bases, in that order; junction bases with no gene match: 1.

The CDR3, as DNA: TGCGCCAGCAGCCTACGGACAGGGGGACCTCGGGTCATTCAGTACTTC. Translating gives CASSLRTGGPRVIQYF. The gene calls are TRBV5-1 and TRBJ2-4, with 10 positions matching TRBD1. Germline values: CDR1 SGHRS, CDR2 YFSETQ. This CDR3 spans 16 amino acids. V trimming: 4 bases; J trimming: 9 bases; junction bases outside the gene matches: 13. The whole variable domain, remainder taken from reference TRBV5-1 and TRBJ2-4, is KAGVTQTPRYLIKTRGQQVTLSCSPISGHRSVSWYQQTPGQGLQFLFEYFSETQRNKGNFPGRFSGRQFSNSRSEMNVSTLELGDSALYLCASSLRTGGPRVIQYFGAGTRLSVL.

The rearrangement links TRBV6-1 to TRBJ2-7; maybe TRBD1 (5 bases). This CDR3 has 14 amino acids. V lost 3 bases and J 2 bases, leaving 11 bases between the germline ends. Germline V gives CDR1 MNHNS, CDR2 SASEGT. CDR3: CASSDLGHPYEQYV. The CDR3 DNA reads TGTGCCAGCAGTGATCTCGGACACCCCTACGAGCAGTACGTC.

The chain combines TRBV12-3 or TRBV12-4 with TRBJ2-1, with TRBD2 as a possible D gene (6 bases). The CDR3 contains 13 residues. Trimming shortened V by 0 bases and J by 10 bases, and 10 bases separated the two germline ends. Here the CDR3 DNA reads TGTGCCAGCAGTTTAGCGGGCGGGGTCGAGCAGTTCTTC. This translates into CASSLAGGVEQFF.

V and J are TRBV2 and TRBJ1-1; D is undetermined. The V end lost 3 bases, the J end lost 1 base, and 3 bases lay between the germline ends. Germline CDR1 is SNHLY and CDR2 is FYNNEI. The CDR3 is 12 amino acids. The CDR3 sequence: CASSDRNTEAFF. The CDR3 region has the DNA TGTGCCAGCAGTGACAGGAACACTGAAGCTTTCTTT. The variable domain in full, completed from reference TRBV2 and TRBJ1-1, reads EPEVTQTPSHQVTQMGQEVILRCVPISNHLYFYWYRQILGQKVEFLVSFYNNEISEKSEIFDDQFSVERPDGSNFTLKIRSTKLEDSAMYFCASSDRNTEAFFGQGTRLTVV.

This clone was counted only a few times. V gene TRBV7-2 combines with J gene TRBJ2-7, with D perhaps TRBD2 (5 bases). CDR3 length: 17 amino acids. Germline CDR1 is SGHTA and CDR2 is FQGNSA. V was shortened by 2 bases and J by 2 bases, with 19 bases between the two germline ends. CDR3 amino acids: CASSLRPGRAVPYEQYF. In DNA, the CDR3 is TGTGCCAGCAGCTTAAGGCCCGGCCGAGCGGTACCCTACGAGCAGTACTTC.

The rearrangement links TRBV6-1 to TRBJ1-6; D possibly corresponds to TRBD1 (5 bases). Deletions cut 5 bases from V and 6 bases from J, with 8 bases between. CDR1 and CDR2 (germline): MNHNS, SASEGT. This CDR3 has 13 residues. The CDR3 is CASSRGLNSPLHF. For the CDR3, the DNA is TGTGCCAGCAGTCGGGGACTTAATTCACCCCTCCACTTT.

The CDR3: CASSRDRATNEQFF. CDR3 coding DNA: TGCGCCAGCAGCCGGGACAGGGCCACCAATGAGCAGTTCTTC. This sequence joins TRBV10-1 and TRBJ2-1, with 9 bases lining up with TRBD1. The CDR3 totals 14 residues. V was pared by 6 bases and J by 6 bases, with 6 bases of the junction left unmatched. The germline gives CDR1 WNHNN, CDR2 SYGVQD (reference sequence).

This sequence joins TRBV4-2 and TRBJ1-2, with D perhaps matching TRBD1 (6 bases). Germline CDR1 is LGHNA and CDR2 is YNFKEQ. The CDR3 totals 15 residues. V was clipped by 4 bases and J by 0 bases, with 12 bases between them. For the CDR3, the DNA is TGTGCCAGCAGCCCCCGTGAGGGGGCTAACTATGGCTACACCTTC. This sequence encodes CASSPREGANYGYTF.

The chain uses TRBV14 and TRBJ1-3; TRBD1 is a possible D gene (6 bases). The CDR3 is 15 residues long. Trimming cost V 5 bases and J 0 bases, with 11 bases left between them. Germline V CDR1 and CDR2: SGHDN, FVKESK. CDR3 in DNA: TGTGCCAGCAGCTCGGGACATTACTCTGGAAACACCATATATTTT. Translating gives CASSSGHYSGNTIYF.

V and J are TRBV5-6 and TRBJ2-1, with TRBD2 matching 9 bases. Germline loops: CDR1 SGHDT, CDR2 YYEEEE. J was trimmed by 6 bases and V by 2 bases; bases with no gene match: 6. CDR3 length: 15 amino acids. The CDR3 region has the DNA TGTGCCAGCAGCTTCGGCTCGGGACTAGCCAATGAGCAGTTCTTC. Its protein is CASSFGSGLANEQFF.

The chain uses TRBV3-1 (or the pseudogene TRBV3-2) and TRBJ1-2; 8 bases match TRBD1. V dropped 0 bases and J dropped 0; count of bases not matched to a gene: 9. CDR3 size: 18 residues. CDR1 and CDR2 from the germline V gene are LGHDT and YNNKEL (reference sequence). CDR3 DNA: TGTGCCAGCAGCCAAGATTATGGCAGGGGGCCCTCTAACTATGGCTACACCTTC. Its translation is CASSQDYGRGPSNYGYTF.

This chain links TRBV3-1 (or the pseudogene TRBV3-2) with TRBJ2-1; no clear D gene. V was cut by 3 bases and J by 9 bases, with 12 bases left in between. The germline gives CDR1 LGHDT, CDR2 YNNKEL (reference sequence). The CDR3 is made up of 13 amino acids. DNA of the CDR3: TGTGCCAGCAGCCAGGCCGTTGGTGGTGAGCAGTTCTTC. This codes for CASSQAVGGEQFF.

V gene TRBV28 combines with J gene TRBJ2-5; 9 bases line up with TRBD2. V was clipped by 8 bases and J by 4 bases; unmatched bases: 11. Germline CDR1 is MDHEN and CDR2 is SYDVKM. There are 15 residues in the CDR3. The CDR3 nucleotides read TGTGCCAGCCGAAAATTAAGCGGGGGGAGAGAGACCCAGTACTTC. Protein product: CASRKLSGGRETQYF.

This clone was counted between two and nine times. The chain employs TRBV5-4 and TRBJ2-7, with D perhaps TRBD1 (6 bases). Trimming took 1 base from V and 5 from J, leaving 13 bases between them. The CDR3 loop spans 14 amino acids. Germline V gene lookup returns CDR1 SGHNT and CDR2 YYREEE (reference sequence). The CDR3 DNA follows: TGTGCCAGCAGCTTGCACTCACAGGGTAACGAGCAGTACTTC. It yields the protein CASSLHSQGNEQYF.